These T cell receptor beta chains were read from a single sample in a study of blood T cell repertoires in COVID-19. Only in-frame clones appear in the TCRdb table, and some are missing; sequencing was by immunoSEQ multiplex PCR. The data show a few hundred thousand clones, 87% seen once. Source material: peripheral blood. These TCRs come from a man in his sixties who had recovered from COVID-19. Each CDR3 is given with its conserved first and last residue. D genes are given only for firm matches. Clone size is not always given. Where it is, it says once, few, many or a class for expanded clones.

j_gene	v_gene	abundance	d_gene	CDR3nt	CDR3aa
TRBJ1-6	TRBV5-4	.	TRBD1	TGTGCCAGCAGCTTGGACAGGGGTACGACGGATTCACCCCTCCACTTT	CASSLDRGTTDSPLHF
TRBJ2-2	TRBV5-1	.	TRBD2	TGCGCCAGCAGCTTGGACCCTAGGACTAGCGGGGGGTCCGGGGAGCTGTTTTTT	CASSLDPRTSGGSGELFF
TRBJ1-2	TRBV28	.	TRBD1	TGTGCCAGCAGACCCCTTACAGGGGCGGGCTATGGCTACACCTTC	CASRPLTGAGYGYTF
TRBJ2-1	TRBV6-5	few	TRBD2	TGTGCCAGCGTAAGGGGGTCTAGCGGGAGCAATGAGCAGTTCTTC	CASVRGSSGSNEQFF
TRBJ2-7	TRBV7-9	few	TRBD1	TGTGCCAGCAGCAGAGATGCCCGGGGACAGAGCTCCTACGAGCAGTACTTC	CASSRDARGQSSYEQYF
TRBJ2-7	TRBV9	.	TRBD1	TGTGCCAGCAGCTTCCGGGACAGGGCTTACGAGCAGTACTTC	CASSFRDRAYEQYF
TRBJ2-2	TRBV18	.	.	TGTGCCAGCTCACCACGGGGAGTTACGGACACCGGGGAGCTGTTTTTT	CASSPRGVTDTGELFF
TRBJ1-1	TRBV27	.	.	TGTGCCAGCAGTTATGACAACAGGTTAACGACCACTGAAGCTTTCTTT	CASSYDNRLTTTEAFF
TRBJ1-5	TRBV30	.	.	TGTGCCTGGAGTGGTCGGGGGAGGGGCAATCAGCCCCAGCATTTT	CAWSGRGRGNQPQHF
TRBJ2-2	TRBV6-1	.	.	TGTGCCAGCAGTGAACTTACAGGGAACACCGGGGAGCTGTTTTTT	CASSELTGNTGELFF
TRBJ1-5	TRBV30	.	.	TGTGCCTGGAATACAGTGGGGGGTCAGCCCCAGCATTTT	CAWNTVGGQPQHF
TRBJ1-6	TRBV4-1	few	TRBD1	TGCGCCAGCAGCCAAGATCTTGGCCAGGGGGCATTAGCACCCCTCCACTTT	CASSQDLGQGALAPLHF
TRBJ1-2	TRBV7-2	.	.	TGTGCCAGCAGCTTAGCGAGCTATGGCTACACCTTC	CASSLASYGYTF
TRBJ2-1	TRBV6-2/TRBV6-3	.	TRBD2	TGTGCCAGCAGTTGGACTAGCGGGGGGGGGCCCAACAATGAGCAGTTCTTC	CASSWTSGGGPNNEQFF
TRBJ1-1	TRBV18	.	.	TGTGCCAGCTCCCTCCCCCCCCGTATGAACACTGAAGCTTTCTTT	CASSLPPRMNTEAFF
TRBJ1-4	TRBV30	.	.	TGTGCCTGGAGGCCCCCCCAGGGCGGATTGTTTTTT	CAWRPPQGGLFF
TRBJ1-5	TRBV7-9	.	TRBD1	TGTGCCAGCAGTCTAGCCGGGACAGGGGGTACTGTTAGCAATCAGCCCCAGCATTTT	CASSLAGTGGTVSNQPQHF
TRBJ1-5	TRBV7-9	.	TRBD1	TGTGCCAGCAGCCCAGGGGGAAGCAATCAGCCCCAGCATTTT	CASSPGGSNQPQHF
TRBJ2-7	TRBV5-1	.	.	TGCGCCAGCAGCGTCTCAGAAGCTCAGGCCTACGAGCAGTACTTC	CASSVSEAQAYEQYF
TRBJ2-7	TRBV23-1	.	.	TGCGCCAGCAGTCAATCGGGGGGTGCGGGTGTCTACGAGCAGTACTTC	CASSQSGGAGVYEQYF
TRBJ2-5	TRBV25-1	once	.	TGTGCCAGCAGTGTTCCTGGGCAGGAGACCCAGTACTTC	CASSVPGQETQYF